This T cell receptor beta chain was documented in a study of a mutant IDH1 vaccine in newly diagnosed glioma. Study information: Sex among treated patients split 62.5% male, roughly 40% female; mean age was roughly 40 years. Therapy received beforehand was radiotherapy, temozolomide, or both, with most patients given both.

Clones were sequenced by immunoSEQ multiplex PCR, and TCRdb holds only the in-frame ones, with some missing. This sample carries approximately 70,000 clones, about four fifths of them seen once, and the ten largest clones take around 8.5%. The CDR3 loop spans 17 amino acids. CDR1 and CDR2 (germline): SEHNR, FQNEAQ (reference sequence). Trimming took 1 base from V and 0 from J, leaving 12 bases between them. Time point: baseline, week 1 (first vaccination visit). Specified treatment: pre-vaccination baseline after standard-of-care therapy. This receptor was taken from a man aged 50-59 years with glioma. The chain couples TRBV7-9 to TRBJ1-4; D possibly corresponds to TRBD1 (5 bases). The sequencing used PBMCs, collected from a glioma patient treated with radiotherapy, temozolomide or both. The CDR3 DNA follows: TGTGCCAGCAGCTTAGTAAGAGGGGCAGCAACTAATGAAAAACTGTTTTTT. Its translation is CASSLVRGAATNEKLFF. The complete variable domain, with remaining parts taken from reference TRBV7-9 and TRBJ1-4, reads DTGVSQNPRHKITKRGQNVTFRCDPISEHNRLYWYRQTLGQGPEFLTYFQNEAQLEKSRLLSDRFSAERPKGSFSTLEIQRTEQGDSAMYLCASSLVRGAATNEKLFFGSGTQLSVL.